This T cell receptor (beta chain) was profiled in a study of blood T cells in healthy people across ages (dated by TCRdb to about 2015). Study-level background: In model experiments, template switching captured roughly one uniquely barcoded TCR beta cDNA molecule for every two T cells. To track age-related changes in TCR beta repertoire diversity, the study relied on deep sequencing normalized with unique cDNA molecular identifiers. The donors were divided into four age groups: young (average around 17 years), middle-aged (roughly 40), aged (about 62) and long-lived (roughly 86). To avoid experimental bias, donors of different ages were randomly spread across the sequencing lanes. Using the same blood draw, the study looked at two additional independent replicas of 1 million unique cDNA reads for two donors, one aged 18 to 29 and the other aged 80 or older. General study outcomes and caveats: As age increased, observed TCR beta diversity per million T cells dropped in a roughly linear way, and a significant reduction was already evident by age 40. Estimates of total diversity based on one million sequenced T cells were regarded as lower bounds and as underestimates. Donor CMV infection status was unknown, potentially confounding age-related changes in expanded clonotypes. Observed TCR beta diversity correlated strongly with the percentage of naive T cells measured by flow cytometry. Since profiling was done on bulk unsorted PBMCs, naive and antigen-experienced compartments could not be conclusively compared. Compared with the aged group, the long-lived group had more naive CD4+ T cells, fewer expanded clones and increased TCR diversity, suggesting age selection.

Systemically healthy Caucasian individuals from Russia, approximately 39 in total and aged about 6 to 100 years, were included as donors. Approximately 10 milliliters of peripheral blood were collected from each donor into EDTA-treated Vacutainer tubes. PBMCs were isolated by Ficoll-Paque density-gradient centrifugation, with at least 6 million obtained per sample. Trizol reagent was used to extract total RNA from the PBMCs, yielding at least 6 micrograms per sample. For every donor, flow cytometry on a PBMC aliquot measured the percentage of naive CD45RAhigh/CD27high T cells. Germline trimming: 3 bases from V, 2 bases from J; junction bases outside gene matches: 1. According to the germline V gene, CDR1 reads SQVTM and CDR2 reads ANQGSEA. Reading from cysteine to phenylalanine, the CDR3 counts 14 amino acids. The CDR3 DNA has 42 bases and is translated from base 1. As for this clonotype: The clone's antigen remains unknown. No much larger clone is present one base from it, and per-base qualities are unavailable.

The library was generated by 5' RACE. TCRdb lists the instrument as Illumina HiSeq 2500. The second PCR ran for about 6 to 11 cycles and used a J-beta primer mix along with a sample-barcoded 5' primer. Each TCR beta cDNA molecule received a unique molecular identifier from a template-switch 5' adaptor carrying 12 random nucleotides. Each sample yielded at least 3 million CDR3-containing paired-end reads. The Mint cDNA synthesis kit, primed by a TRBC-specific oligonucleotide, was used to synthesize first-strand cDNA from all RNA. Following uracil-DNA glycosylase treatment, a first 18-cycle PCR with universal primers M1SS and BC2_uni_R was performed on all cDNA. As for the authors' bioinformatics: For normalization, 1 million high-quality reads were randomly selected from each sample, with every read carrying a distinct molecular identifier. Reads sharing molecular identifiers were discarded rather than binned into consensus sequences. MiTCR, run with a Q25 quality threshold and the strictest error-elimination algorithm, handled CDR3 identification, clonotype clustering and error correction. A nonparametric unseen species model using Euler transformation provided a lower-bound estimate of total TCR beta diversity. The public reads were run again by TCRdb, first through fastp at Q25 and then through MiXCR, and only productive beta chains were kept. Rows with one shared CDR3 protein collapse into an entry with the most common genes and DNA. These V and J calls rely on TCRdb rather than the paper's analysis. For this sample there are around 1,700,000 distinct CDR3 sequences; roughly 27% appear just once. The ten largest account for 7.7% of the sample.

The sequence joins TRBV29-1 to TRBJ2-3; 11 of the junction bases match TRBD1. The receptor was derived from a woman aged 30 to 39 in good health. Sequenced sample: blood. The CDR3 protein sequence reads: CSVEDRGLTDTQYF. The DNA reads TGCAGCGTTGAGGACAGGGGGCTCACAGATACGCAGTATTTT.